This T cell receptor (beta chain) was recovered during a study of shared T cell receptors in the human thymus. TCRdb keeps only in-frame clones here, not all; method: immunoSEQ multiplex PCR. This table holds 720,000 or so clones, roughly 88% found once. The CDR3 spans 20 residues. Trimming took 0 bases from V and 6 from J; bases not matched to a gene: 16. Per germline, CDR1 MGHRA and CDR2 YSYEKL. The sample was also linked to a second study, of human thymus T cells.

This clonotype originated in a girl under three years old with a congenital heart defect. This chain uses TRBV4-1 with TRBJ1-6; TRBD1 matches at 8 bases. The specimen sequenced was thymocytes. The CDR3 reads CASSQEPSGLRTGFNSPLHF. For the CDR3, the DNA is TGCGCCAGCAGCCAAGAACCCTCGGGGCTCCGGACAGGGTTTAATTCACCCCTCCACTTT.